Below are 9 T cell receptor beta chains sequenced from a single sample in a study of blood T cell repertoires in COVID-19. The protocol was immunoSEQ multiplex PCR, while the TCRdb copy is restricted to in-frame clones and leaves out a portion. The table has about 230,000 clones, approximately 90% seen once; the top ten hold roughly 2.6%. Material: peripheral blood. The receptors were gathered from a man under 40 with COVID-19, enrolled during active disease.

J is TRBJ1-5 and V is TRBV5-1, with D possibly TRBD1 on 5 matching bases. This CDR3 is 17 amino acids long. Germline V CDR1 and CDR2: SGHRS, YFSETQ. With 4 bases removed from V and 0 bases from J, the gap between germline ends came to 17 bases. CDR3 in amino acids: CASSPGLSLDSNQPQHF. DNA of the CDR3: TGCGCCAGCAGCCCGGGACTGTCTCTCGATAGCAATCAGCCCCAGCATTTT. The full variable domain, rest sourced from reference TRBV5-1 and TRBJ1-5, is KAGVTQTPRYLIKTRGQQVTLSCSPISGHRSVSWYQQTPGQGLQFLFEYFSETQRNKGNFPGRFSGRQFSNSRSEMNVSTLELGDSALYLCASSPGLSLDSNQPQHFGDGTRLSIL.

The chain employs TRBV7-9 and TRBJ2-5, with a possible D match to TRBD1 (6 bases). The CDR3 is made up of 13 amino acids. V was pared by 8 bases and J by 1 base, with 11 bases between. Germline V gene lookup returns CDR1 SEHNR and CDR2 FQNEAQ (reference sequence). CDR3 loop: CASGTGPQETQYF. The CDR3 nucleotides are TGTGCCAGCGGAACAGGGCCCCAAGAGACCCAGTACTTC.

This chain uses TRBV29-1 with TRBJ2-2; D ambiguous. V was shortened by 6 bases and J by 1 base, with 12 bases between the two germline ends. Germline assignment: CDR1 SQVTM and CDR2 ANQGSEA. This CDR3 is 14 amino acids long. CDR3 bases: TGCAGCGTCCGAAGATCGGGGAACACCGGGGAGCTGTTTTTT. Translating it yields CSVRRSGNTGELFF.

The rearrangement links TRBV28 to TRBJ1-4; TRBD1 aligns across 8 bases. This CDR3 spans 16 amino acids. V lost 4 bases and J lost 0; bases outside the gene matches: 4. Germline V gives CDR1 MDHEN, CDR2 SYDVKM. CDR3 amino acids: CASSSTGVATNEKLFF. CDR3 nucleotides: TGTGCCAGCAGTTCGACAGGGGTGGCAACTAATGAAAAACTGTTTTTT. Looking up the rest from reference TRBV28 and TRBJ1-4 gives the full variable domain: DVKVTQSSRYLVKRTGEKVFLECVQDMDHENMFWYRQDPGLGLRLIYFSYDVKMKEKGDIPEGYSVSREKKERFSLILESASTNQTSMYLCASSSTGVATNEKLFFGSGTQLSVL.

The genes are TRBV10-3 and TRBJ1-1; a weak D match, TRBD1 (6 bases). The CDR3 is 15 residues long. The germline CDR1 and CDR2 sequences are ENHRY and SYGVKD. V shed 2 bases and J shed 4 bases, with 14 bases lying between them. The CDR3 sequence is CAISEIGGASTEAFF. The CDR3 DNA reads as TGTGCCATCAGTGAGATAGGGGGGGCGAGCACTGAAGCTTTCTTT.

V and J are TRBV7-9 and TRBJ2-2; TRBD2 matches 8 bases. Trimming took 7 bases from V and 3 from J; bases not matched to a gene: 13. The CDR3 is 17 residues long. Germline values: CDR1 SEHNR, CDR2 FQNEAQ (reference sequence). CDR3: CASTQGSSGFYTGELFF. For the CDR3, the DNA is TGTGCCAGCACCCAGGGGTCTAGCGGGTTCTACACCGGGGAGCTGTTTTTT.

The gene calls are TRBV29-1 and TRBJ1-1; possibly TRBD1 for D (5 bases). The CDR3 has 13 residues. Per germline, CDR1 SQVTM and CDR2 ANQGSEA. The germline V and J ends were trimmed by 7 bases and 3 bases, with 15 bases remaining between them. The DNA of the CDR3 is TGCAGCGCCGCAAGGGGCCGGGACACTGAAGCTTTCTTT. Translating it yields CSAARGRDTEAFF.

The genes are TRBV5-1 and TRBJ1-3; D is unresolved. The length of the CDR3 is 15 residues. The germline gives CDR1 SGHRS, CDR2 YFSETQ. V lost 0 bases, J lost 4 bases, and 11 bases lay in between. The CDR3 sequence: CASSLDPGLGNTIYF. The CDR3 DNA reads TGCGCCAGCAGCTTGGATCCCGGGTTGGGAAACACCATATATTTT.

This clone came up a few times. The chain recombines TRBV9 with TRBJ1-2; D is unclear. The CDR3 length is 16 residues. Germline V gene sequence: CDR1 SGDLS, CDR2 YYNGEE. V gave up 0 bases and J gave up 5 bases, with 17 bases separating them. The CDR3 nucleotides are TGTGCCAGCAGCGTAGCTAGGGAGGCAGCCTTGTATGGCTACACCTTC. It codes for CASSVAREAALYGYTF.